This entry is about one TCR beta chain. Its specificity is unknown. The CDR3 consists of 17 residues. CDR1 and CDR2 from the germline V gene are LGHDT and YNNKEL (reference sequence). The entry originates in a study of CXCR3-negative and CXCR3-positive naive CD8 T cells. Points from the study as a whole: Naive CXCR3-negative cells resembled naive CXCR3-positive cells in TRBV-TRBJ usage; memory cells differed.

UMI-labeled 5' RACE TRB cDNA libraries were prepared from the cells. TCRdb reworked the 5' RACE reads into one entry per CDR3 protein, no DNA. The sample data list some 28,000 distinct CDR3 sequences. The chain employs TRBV3-1 and TRBJ2-6; TCRdb outputs TRBD2, but without DNA this stays unchecked. The sequencing input was memory CD8+ T cells from blood. This receptor was taken from a human donor in good health. Some clones in this sample may be carry-over from other donors' samples. This CDR3 reads CASSQGPFLVGANVLTF. The full variable domain, completed using reference TRBV3-1 and TRBJ2-6, is DTAVSQTPKYLVTQMGNDKSIKCEQNLGHDTMYWYKQDSKKFLKIMFSYNNKELIINETVPNRFSPKSPDKAHLNLHINSLELGDSAVYFCASSQGPFLVGANVLTFGAGSRLTVL.